The rows below give T cell receptor beta chains drawn from one sample of a study of shared clonotypes between healthy human individuals. Here immunoSEQ multiplex PCR was the method, and the copy in TCRdb shows in-frame clones only, minus some. The sample holds around 1 million clones, over 60% seen once. Sequencing used memory CD4+ T cells sorted from blood. These receptors were obtained from a man aged 18 to 29 in good health. CDR3s include the opening cysteine and the closing phenylalanine or tryptophan. The D gene is left open where the match is weak. Clone size appears in some rows only: once, few, many, or a class for an expanded clone.

>TRBV30|NA|TRBJ1-5|NA
CAWGTGSNQPQHF
>TRBV7-9|NA|TRBJ2-1|TRBD2
CASSLKLAGGAYNEQFF
>TRBV6-1|few|TRBJ1-2|NA
CASSEDTGLAGYTF
>TRBV6-5|NA|TRBJ2-7|NA
CASQRDTYYEQYF
>TRBV7-2|NA|TRBJ2-3|TRBD2
CASSRGTSGGTDTQYF
>TRBV18|NA|TRBJ2-2|NA
CASSPLHSANTGELFF
>TRBV5-1|NA|TRBJ1-1|NA
CASSLGQAINTEAFF
>TRBV27|NA|TRBJ1-5|TRBD1
CASSAQGAGRAQHF
>TRBV11-2|NA|TRBJ2-5|TRBD2
CASTRLAGEQETQYF
>TRBV6-6|NA|TRBJ1-3|NA
CASIRSFSGNTIYF
>TRBV7-9|few|TRBJ1-6|NA
CATEGAGVNSPLHF
>TRBV4-1|NA|TRBJ1-4|TRBD1
CASSQQGALTTNEKLFF
>TRBV30|NA|TRBJ1-1|NA
CAWSVLGMNTEAFF
>TRBV11-2|NA|TRBJ2-7|TRBD1
CASSSQTGTADEQYF
>TRBV4-3|NA|TRBJ2-1|TRBD2
CASSQGLAGFNEQFF
>TRBV11-2|NA|TRBJ1-4|NA
CASSSDNLIEKLFF
>TRBV6-5|NA|TRBJ1-2|NA
CASSRIQGNYGYTF
>TRBV29-1|NA|TRBJ2-5|TRBD1
CSVSGTDQETQYF
>TRBV6-1|NA|TRBJ2-7|NA
CASSDNPFSGEQYF
>TRBV10-2|few|TRBJ1-1|NA
CASRKGIGTEAFF
>TRBV19|NA|TRBJ1-2|NA
CASSAAWDTRYGYTF
>TRBV5-1|many|TRBJ2-7|NA
CASSLSGDAPSEQYF
>TRBV10-2|few|TRBJ1-5|TRBD1
CATRQGSNQPQHF
>TRBV5-1|NA|TRBJ2-1|NA
CASSLTAYNEQFF
>TRBV27|NA|TRBJ1-6|NA
CASSLAQAFSYNSPLHF
>TRBV6-1|NA|TRBJ2-4|NA
CASSFSGPAVQYF
>TRBV7-9|few|TRBJ1-3|TRBD1
CASSHRTGGNTIYF
>TRBV5-1|NA|TRBJ2-4|NA
CASSLAPVLAKNIQYF
>TRBV15|NA|TRBJ2-1|TRBD2
CATSRDLASGSRSNEQFF
>TRBV10-3|NA|TRBJ2-7|NA
CAIAGTASYEQYF
>TRBV7-8|NA|TRBJ2-5|NA
CASSRGALQETQYF
>TRBV9|NA|TRBJ2-3|NA
CASSVLSASTDTQYF
>TRBV6-6|NA|TRBJ1-2|NA
CASSPDGNPNYGYTF
>TRBV9|NA|TRBJ1-1|NA
CASSVGIGTGAFF
>TRBV5-6|few|TRBJ1-2|NA
CASSGDIRDHYGYTF
>TRBV5-8|NA|TRBJ2-3|NA
CASSRGLDTNSDTQYF
>TRBV7-2|NA|TRBJ2-4|NA
CASSVERATNIQYF
>TRBV11-2|NA|TRBJ2-3|NA
CASSLQGWGGTDTQYF
>TRBV2|NA|TRBJ2-7|TRBD1
CASTGQGLNEQYF
>TRBV9|NA|TRBJ2-7|TRBD2
CASSVALAGGEQYF